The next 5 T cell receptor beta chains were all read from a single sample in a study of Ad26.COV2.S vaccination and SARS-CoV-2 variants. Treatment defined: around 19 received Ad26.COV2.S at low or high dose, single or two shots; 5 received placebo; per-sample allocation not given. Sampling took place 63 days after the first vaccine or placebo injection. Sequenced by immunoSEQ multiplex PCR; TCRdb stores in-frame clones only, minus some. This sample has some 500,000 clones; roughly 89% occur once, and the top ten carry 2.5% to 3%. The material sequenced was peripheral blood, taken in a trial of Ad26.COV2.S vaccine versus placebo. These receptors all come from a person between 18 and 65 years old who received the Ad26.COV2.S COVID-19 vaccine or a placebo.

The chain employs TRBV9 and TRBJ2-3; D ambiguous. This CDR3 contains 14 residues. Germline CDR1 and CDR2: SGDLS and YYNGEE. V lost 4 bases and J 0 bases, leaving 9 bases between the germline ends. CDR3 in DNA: TGTGCCAGCAGCCTGACACCTAGCACAGATACGCAGTATTTT. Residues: CASSLTPSTDTQYF.

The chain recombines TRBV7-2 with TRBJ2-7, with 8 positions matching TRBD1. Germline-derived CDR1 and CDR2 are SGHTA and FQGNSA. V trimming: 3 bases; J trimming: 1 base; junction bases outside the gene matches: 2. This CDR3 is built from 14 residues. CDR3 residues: CASSLDRVSYEQYV. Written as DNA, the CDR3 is TGTGCCAGCAGCTTGGACAGGGTATCCTACGAGCAGTACGTC.

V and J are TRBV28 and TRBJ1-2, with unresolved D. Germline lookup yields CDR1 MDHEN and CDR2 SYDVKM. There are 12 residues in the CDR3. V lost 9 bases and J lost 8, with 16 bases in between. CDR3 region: CASMSDSSGYTF. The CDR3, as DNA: TGTGCCAGTATGTCGGACTCGTCCGGCTACACCTTC.

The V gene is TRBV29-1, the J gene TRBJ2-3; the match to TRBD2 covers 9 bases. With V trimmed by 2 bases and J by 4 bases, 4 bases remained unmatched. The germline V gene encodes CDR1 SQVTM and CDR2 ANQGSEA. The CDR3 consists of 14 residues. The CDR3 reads CSVERGRVPDTQYF. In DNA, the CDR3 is TGCAGCGTTGAACGCGGGAGGGTCCCAGATACGCAGTATTTT.

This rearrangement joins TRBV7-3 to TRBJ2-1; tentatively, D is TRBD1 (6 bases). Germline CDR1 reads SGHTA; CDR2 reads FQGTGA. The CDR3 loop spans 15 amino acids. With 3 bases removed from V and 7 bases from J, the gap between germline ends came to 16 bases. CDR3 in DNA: TGTGCCAGCAGCTTCGACAGGCCAGTAGAGAATGAGCAGTTCTTC. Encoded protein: CASSFDRPVENEQFF.